This passage covers 10 T cell receptor beta chains from one sample sequenced in a study of preoperative IRX-2 immunotherapy in early breast cancer. Method: immunoSEQ multiplex PCR; TCRdb's copy keeps in-frame clones and lacks some. The profile covers fewer than 40,000 clones, with roughly 95% appearing a single time and approximately 6.5% taken by the ten largest. Noted treatment: preoperative locoregional IRX-2 cytokine immunotherapy. This material was acquired from a patient treated with IRX-2 immunotherapy. These receptors were obtained from a human donor with breast cancer.

V is TRBV25-1 and J is TRBJ2-7; maybe TRBD2 (6 bases). This CDR3 contains 16 residues. V lost 6 bases, J lost 0 bases, and 18 bases lay in between. Per germline, CDR1 MGHDK and CDR2 SYGVNS. The CDR3 reads CASSGPEGLSSYEQYF. The DNA for the CDR3 is TGTGCCAGCAGCGGCCCGGAGGGCCTCAGCTCCTACGAGCAGTACTTC.

The gene calls are TRBV27 and TRBJ2-5; the D is unclear. CDR1 and CDR2 from the germline V gene are MNHEY and SMNVEV (reference sequence). Trimming shortened V by 3 bases and J by 5 bases, and 10 bases separated the two germline ends. The CDR3 is 13 amino acids. This CDR3 is CASSFTFWETQYF. The CDR3 nucleotides are TGTGCCAGCAGTTTCACGTTTTGGGAGACCCAGTACTTC.

The chain links TRBV18 to TRBJ1-3; 8 nucleotides match TRBD1. This CDR3 contains 16 residues. V shed 0 bases, J shed 2 bases, and the junction held 3 bases outside the gene matches. Germline CDR1 and CDR2: KGHSH and LQKENI. The CDR3 DNA reads as TGTGCCAGCTCACCACCGGACAGGGTGGCTGGAAACACCATATATTTT. Amino acids: CASSPPDRVAGNTIYF.

This sequence joins TRBV15 and TRBJ1-2; D not resolved. V gave up 0 bases and J gave up 8 bases, with 22 bases separating them. CDR1 and CDR2 from the germline V gene are LNHNV and YYDKDF (reference sequence). The CDR3 length is 17 residues. The CDR3 DNA follows: TGTGCCACCAGCAGAGATCATGGTACCGGTCCGTCGGAGGGCTACACCTTC. It translates to CATSRDHGTGPSEGYTF.

The rearrangement uses TRBV10-3 and TRBJ2-5; tentatively, D is TRBD2 (6 bases). Per germline, CDR1 ENHRY and CDR2 SYGVKD. The V end lost 3 bases, the J end lost 0 bases, and 11 bases lay between the germline ends. The CDR3 contains 15 residues. As DNA, the CDR3 is TGTGCCATCAGTGACGATACTAGCTACCAAGAGACCCAGTACTTC. The encoded protein is CAISDDTSYQETQYF.

The table lists this clone with a count of one. The V and J genes are TRBV5-1 and TRBJ2-1; D could derive from TRBD1 or TRBD2 (5 bases each). In germline, CDR1 is SGHRS, CDR2 YFSETQ. The CDR3 has 15 residues. Trimming took off 1 base at V and 6 bases at J, with 14 bases between the two ends. Here the CDR3 DNA reads TGCGCCAGCAGCTTGAATTGGGGGTCGGGCAATGAGCAGTTCTTC. As protein: CASSLNWGSGNEQFF.

The chain joins TRBV7-2 to TRBJ2-5; 13 bases are a match to TRBD2. Losses at the gene ends were 1 base for V and 4 bases for J; bases not matched to a gene: 9. The CDR3 is 18 amino acids. Germline V gene lookup returns CDR1 SGHTA and CDR2 FQGNSA. DNA for the CDR3: TGTGCCAGCAGCTTAGGACTAGCGGGGGGCACTTACCCAGAGACCCAGTACTTC. As protein: CASSLGLAGGTYPETQYF.

The V call is TRBV6-1, the J call TRBJ1-2, with D perhaps matching TRBD1 (5 bases). Germline V gene data show CDR1 as MNHNS and CDR2 as SASEGT. The CDR3 has 17 amino acids. Trimming removed 3 bases at V and 2 bases at J, with 19 bases between. CDR3 protein: CASSDHGTDFANYGYTF. In DNA, the CDR3 is TGTGCCAGCAGTGATCACGGGACCGACTTCGCGAACTATGGCTACACCTTC.

The CDR3 nucleotides are TGTGCCAGCGTCAAAACAGGGAGAACAGATACGCAGTATTTT. Its translation is CASVKTGRTDTQYF. J is TRBJ2-3 and V is TRBV6-6, with D tentatively TRBD1 (6 bases). CDR1 is MNHNY, CDR2 SVGAGI, per germline (reference sequence). The V gene lost 8 bases and the J gene lost 3 bases, with 15 bases spanning the gap. This CDR3 is built from 14 residues.

The rearrangement joins TRBV5-4 to TRBJ2-2; TRBD2 aligns across 8 bases. J gave up 7 bases and V 4 bases, and 18 bases lay outside the gene matches. The CDR3 covers 18 residues. Germline CDR1 is SGHNT and CDR2 is YYREEE (reference sequence). The CDR3: CASSPRSGGSPRGGELFF. The CDR3 nucleotides read TGTGCCAGCAGCCCGCGGTCGGGGGGGAGCCCCCGCGGCGGGGAGCTGTTTTTT.